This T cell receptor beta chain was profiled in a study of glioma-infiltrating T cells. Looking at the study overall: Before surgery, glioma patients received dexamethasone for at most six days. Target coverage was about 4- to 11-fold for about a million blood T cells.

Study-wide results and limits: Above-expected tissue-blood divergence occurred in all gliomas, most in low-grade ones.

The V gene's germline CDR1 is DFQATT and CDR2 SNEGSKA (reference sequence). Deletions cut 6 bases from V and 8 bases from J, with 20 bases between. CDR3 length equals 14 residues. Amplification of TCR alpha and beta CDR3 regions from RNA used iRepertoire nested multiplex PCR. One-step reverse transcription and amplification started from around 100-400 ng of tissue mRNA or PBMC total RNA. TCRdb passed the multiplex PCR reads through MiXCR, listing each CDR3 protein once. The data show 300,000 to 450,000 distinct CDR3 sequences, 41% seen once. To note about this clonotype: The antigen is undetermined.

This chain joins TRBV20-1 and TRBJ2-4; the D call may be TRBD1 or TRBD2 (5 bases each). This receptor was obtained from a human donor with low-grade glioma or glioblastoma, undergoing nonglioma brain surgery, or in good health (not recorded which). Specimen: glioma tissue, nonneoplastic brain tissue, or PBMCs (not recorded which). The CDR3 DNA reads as TGCAGTGCCAACCGGGACCGGAAGATGCACATTCAGTACTTC. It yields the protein CSANRDRKMHIQYF.